This T cell receptor beta chain originates from a study of blood T cell repertoires in COVID-19. Study-wide context: COVID-19 samples, acute and convalescent, were from the United States, Italy and Spain. From T cells, B-cell-depleted T cells, or PBMCs came the material, which was cDNA or gDNA.

This study enrolled people aged about 18 to 100 from about two dozen US geographic areas. The CDR3 runs 15 residues. Losses at the gene ends were 8 bases for V and 10 bases for J; bases not matched to a gene: 12. CDR1 is SGHAT, CDR2 FQNNGV, per germline. Per the original methods: Quantification of nucleated cells was approximated via reference gene primer amplification. Data came from immunoSEQ multiplex PCR; TCRdb stores just in-frame clones and leaves some out. That table is the source of V, J and clone size, and D and trimming were worked out from the DNA. The sample has approximately 400,000 clones; 75% to 90% are singletons. This clone appeared a few times.

The genes are TRBV11-2 and TRBJ2-1, with 12 positions matching TRBD2. Sequencing used PBMCs or T cells enriched from blood (not recorded which). The source of this sequence is a woman aged 45-59 years who had recovered from COVID-19. In DNA, the CDR3 is TGTGCCAGCGGCGCTAGCGGGGGGGCCTTGGAGGAGCAGTTCTTC. Protein product: CASGASGGALEEQFF.